This T cell receptor (beta chain) was identified in a study of T cell responses to AZD1222 COVID-19 vaccine. The repertoire was sequenced with immunoSEQ multiplex PCR; TCRdb's copy has only in-frame clones and lacks some. Of roughly 87,000 clones in the sample, about 89% are singletons; the top ten hold approximately 5%. The CDR3 runs 18 residues. V dropped 5 bases and J dropped 9; count of bases not matched to a gene: 22. CDR1 is SGHTA, CDR2 FQGTGA, per germline. Sequenced here: peripheral blood, sampled 28 days after the second AZD1222 dose. This TCR was sampled from an adult who received the AZD1222 COVID-19 vaccine. This chain uses TRBV7-3 with TRBJ2-1; 7 nucleotides line up with TRBD2. The CDR3 nucleotides are TGTGCCAGCAGCCCCCGTCGACGTGGGAGGGGTTTAGGTATTGAGCAGTTCTTC. It specifies CASSPRRRGRGLGIEQFF.